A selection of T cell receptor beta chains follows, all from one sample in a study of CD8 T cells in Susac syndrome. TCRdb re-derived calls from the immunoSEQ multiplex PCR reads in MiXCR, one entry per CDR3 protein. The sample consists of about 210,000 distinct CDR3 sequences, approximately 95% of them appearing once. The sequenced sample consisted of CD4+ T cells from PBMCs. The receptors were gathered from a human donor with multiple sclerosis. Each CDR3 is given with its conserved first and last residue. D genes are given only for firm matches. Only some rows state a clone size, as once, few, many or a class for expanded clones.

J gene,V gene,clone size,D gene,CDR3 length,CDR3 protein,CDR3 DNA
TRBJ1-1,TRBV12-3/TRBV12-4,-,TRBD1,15,CASSLKPTGGTEAFF,TGTGCCAGCAGCCTAAAACCGACAGGGGGCACTGAAGCTTTCTTT
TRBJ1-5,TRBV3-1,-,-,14,CASSQDPVNQPQHF,TGTGCCAGCAGCCAAGATCCAGTCAATCAGCCCCAGCATTTT
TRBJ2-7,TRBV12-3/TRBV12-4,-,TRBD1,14,CASSSRDRKYEQYF,TGTGCCAGCAGTTCCCGGGACAGAAAGTACGAGCAGTACTTC
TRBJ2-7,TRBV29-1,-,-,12,CSVGQGHYEQYF,TGCAGCGTTGGTCAGGGCCACTACGAGCAGTACTTC
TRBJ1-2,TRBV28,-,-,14,CASSLVVRYYGYTF,TGTGCCAGCAGTTTAGTGGTCAGATACTATGGCTACACCTTC
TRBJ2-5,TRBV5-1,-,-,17,CASSVWSFSPQLETQYF,TGCGCCAGCAGCGTGTGGTCTTTTTCCCCGCAGTTGGAGACCCAGTACTTC
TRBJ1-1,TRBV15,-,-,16,CATSRDLVSGNTEAFF,TGTGCCACCAGCAGAGACCTAGTGTCGGGGAACACTGAAGCTTTCTTT
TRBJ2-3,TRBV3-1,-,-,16,CASSQVDLVGTDTQYF,TGTGCCAGCAGCCAAGTGGACCTTGTGGGGACAGATACGCAGTATTTT
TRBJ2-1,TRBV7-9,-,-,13,CASSSLANNEQFF,TGTGCCAGCAGCTCCTTAGCCAACAATGAGCAGTTCTTC
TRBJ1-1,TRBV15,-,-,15,CATSNNNRVYTEAFF,TGTGCCACCAGCAACAATAACAGGGTGTACACTGAAGCTTTCTTT
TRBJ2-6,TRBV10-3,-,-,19,CAIGRGGGDVGSGANVLTF,TGTGCCATCGGAAGAGGGGGAGGAGACGTAGGCTCTGGGGCCAACGTCCTGACTTTC
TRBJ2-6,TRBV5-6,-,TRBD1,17,CASSLRTGPSGANVLTF,TGTGCCAGCAGCTTAAGGACAGGGCCCTCTGGGGCCAACGTCCTGACTTTC
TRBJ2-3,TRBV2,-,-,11,CASSEVVGQYF,TGTGCCAGCAGTGAGGTTGTAGGGCAGTATTTT
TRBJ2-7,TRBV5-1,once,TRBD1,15,CASGRDRETTYEQYF,TGCGCCAGCGGTCGCGACAGGGAAACCACCTACGAGCAGTACTTC
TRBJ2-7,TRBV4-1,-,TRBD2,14,CASSPGLGAYEQYF,TGCGCCAGCAGCCCGGGACTAGGGGCCTACGAGCAGTACTTC
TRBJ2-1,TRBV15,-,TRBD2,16,CATSREVGRGGDEQFF,TGTGCCACCAGCAGAGAGGTTGGGCGGGGGGGCGACGAGCAGTTCTTC
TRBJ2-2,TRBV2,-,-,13,CASSILQSGELFF,TGTGCCAGCAGCATACTACAGTCCGGGGAGCTGTTTTTT
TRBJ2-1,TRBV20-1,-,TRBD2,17,CSATGLAENEYYNEQFF,TGCAGTGCTACTGGACTAGCGGAGAACGAGTACTACAATGAGCAGTTCTTC
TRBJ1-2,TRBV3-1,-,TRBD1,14,CASSQVGPGGGYTF,TGTGCCAGCAGCCAAGTGGGTCCAGGGGGTGGCTACACCTTC
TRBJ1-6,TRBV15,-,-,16,CATSRASGDLGSPLHF,TGTGCCACCAGCCGGGCCTCAGGGGACTTAGGTTCACCCCTCCACTTT
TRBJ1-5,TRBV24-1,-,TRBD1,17,CATSEGTGGSNNQPQHF,TGTGCCACCAGTGAGGGGACAGGGGGCTCAAACAATCAGCCCCAGCATTTT
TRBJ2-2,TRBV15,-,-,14,CATSRDLVTGELFF,TGTGCCACCAGCAGAGATTTGGTCACCGGGGAGCTGTTTTTT
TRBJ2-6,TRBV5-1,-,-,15,CASSDQRSGANVLTF,TGCGCCAGCAGCGACCAGAGATCTGGGGCCAACGTCCTGACTTTC
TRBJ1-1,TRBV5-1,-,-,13,CASSLVTASEAFF,TGCGCCAGCAGCTTGGTGACAGCATCTGAAGCTTTCTTT
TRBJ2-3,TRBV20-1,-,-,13,CSARAGGTDTQYF,TGCAGTGCTAGAGCGGGGGGCACAGATACGCAGTATTTT
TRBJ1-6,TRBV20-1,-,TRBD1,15,CSAAGQGLYNSPLHF,TGCAGTGCTGCGGGACAGGGACTTTATAATTCACCCCTCCACTTT